The present entry profiles one T cell receptor (beta chain) with its context. The data derive from a study of blood T cell repertoires in COVID-19. As originally analysed: For nucleated cells, counts were estimated from reference gene primer amplification. Produced via immunoSEQ multiplex PCR; TCRdb's table is partial and in-frame only. Clone size and the V and J calls come from that table; the DNA yielded D and trimming. The sample includes 130,000 to 150,000 clones, 85% to 90% of them seen just once. In terms of age and location, participants ranged from about 18 to 95 years and lived in approximately 26 US areas. V lost 5 bases, J lost 9 bases, and 8 bases stayed unmatched. This CDR3 spans 15 amino acids. Germline V gene lookup returns CDR1 MNHNY and CDR2 SVGAGI (reference sequence).

The TCR was taken from a man in his 60s who had recovered from COVID-19. Material for sequencing was PBMCs or T cells enriched from blood (not recorded which). This chain joins TRBV6-6 and TRBJ1-6; TRBD1 matches at 9 bases. CDR3 nucleotides: TGTGCCAGCAGTCGGACAGGGGAAGGAGGTTCACCCCTCCACTTT. This codes for CASSRTGEGGSPLHF.